This TCR beta chain was retrieved from a study of blood T cell repertoires in COVID-19. As for the study in general: The samples span acute and convalescent COVID-19 from the United States, Italy and Spain. T cells, B-cell-depleted T cells, or PBMCs provided the cDNA or gDNA that served as material.

Source study methods: Amplification of reference gene primers provided the estimated nucleated cell counts. Generated by immunoSEQ multiplex PCR, the TCRdb table keeps only in-frame clones and is missing some. V and J calls plus clone size are reproduced from that table; the DNA served to infer D and trimming. The table records tens of thousands of clones, 80% to 90% of them present only once. Germline V gives CDR1 SGDLS, CDR2 YYNGEE. This CDR3 contains 12 residues. With 5 bases removed from V and 1 base from J, the gap between germline ends came to 5 bases. The TCR comes from a woman aged 55 to 70 with acute or convalescent COVID-19. The chain uses TRBV9 and TRBJ2-3; D is ambiguous. Sequenced: peripheral blood. The CDR3 bases are TGTGCCAGCAGTATAGGCACAGATACGCAGTATTTT. It is translated as CASSIGTDTQYF.